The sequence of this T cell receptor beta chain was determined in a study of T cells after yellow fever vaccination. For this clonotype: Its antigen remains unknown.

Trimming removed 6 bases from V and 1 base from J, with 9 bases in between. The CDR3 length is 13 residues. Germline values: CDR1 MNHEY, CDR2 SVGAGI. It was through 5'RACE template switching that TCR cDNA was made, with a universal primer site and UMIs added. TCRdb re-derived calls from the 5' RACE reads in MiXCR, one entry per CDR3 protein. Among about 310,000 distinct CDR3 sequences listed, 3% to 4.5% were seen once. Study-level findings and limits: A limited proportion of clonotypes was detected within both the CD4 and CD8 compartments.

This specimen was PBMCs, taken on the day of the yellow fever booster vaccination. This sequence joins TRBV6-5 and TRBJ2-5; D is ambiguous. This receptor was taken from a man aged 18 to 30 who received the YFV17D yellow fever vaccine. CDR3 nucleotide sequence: TGTGCCAGCAGCCGACAACTCCAAGAGACCCAGTACTTC. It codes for CASSRQLQETQYF.